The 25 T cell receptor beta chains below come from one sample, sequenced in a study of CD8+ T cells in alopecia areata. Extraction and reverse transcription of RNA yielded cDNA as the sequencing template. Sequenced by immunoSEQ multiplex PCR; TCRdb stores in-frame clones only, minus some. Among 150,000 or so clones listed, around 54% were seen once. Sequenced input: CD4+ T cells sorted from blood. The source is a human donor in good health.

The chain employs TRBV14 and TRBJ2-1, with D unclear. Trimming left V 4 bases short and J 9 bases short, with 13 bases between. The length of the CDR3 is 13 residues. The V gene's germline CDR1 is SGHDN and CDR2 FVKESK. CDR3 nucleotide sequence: TGTGCCAGCAGCCCACCAGGTTCCGTTGAGCAGTTCTTC. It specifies CASSPPGSVEQFF.

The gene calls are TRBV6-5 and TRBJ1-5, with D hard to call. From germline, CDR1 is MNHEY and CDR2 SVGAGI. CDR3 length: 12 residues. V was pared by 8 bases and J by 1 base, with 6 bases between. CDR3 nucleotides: TGTGCCAGCCCAGGCAGCAATCAGCCCCAGCATTTT. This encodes CASPGSNQPQHF.

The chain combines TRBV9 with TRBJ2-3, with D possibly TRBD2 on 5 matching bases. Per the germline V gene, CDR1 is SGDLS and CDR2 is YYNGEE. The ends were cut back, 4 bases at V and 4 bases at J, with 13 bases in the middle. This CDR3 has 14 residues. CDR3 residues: CASSPRGASDTQYF. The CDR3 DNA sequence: TGTGCCAGCAGCCCCCGGGGAGCCTCAGATACGCAGTATTTT.

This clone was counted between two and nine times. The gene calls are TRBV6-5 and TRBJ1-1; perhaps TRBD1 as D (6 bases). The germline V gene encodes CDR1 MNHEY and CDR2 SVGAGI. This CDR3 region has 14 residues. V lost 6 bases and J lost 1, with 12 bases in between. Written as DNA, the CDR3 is TGTGCCAGCAGCACAAGGGGGACGAACACTGAAGCTTTCTTT. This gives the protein CASSTRGTNTEAFF.

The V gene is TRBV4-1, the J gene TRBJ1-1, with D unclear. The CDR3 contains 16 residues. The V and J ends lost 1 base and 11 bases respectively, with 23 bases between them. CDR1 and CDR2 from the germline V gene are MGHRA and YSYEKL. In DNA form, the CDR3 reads TGCGCCAGCAGCCAAGTAGATCGGCAGGCCCTCGGAGGCGCTTTCTTT. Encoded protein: CASSQVDRQALGGAFF.

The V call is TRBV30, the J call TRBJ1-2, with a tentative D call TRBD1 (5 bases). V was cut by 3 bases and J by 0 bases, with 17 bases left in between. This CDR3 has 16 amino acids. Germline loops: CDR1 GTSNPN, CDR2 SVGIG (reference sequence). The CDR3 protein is CAWSPPGWGANYGYTF. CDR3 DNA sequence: TGTGCCTGGAGCCCTCCCGGTTGGGGGGCTAACTATGGCTACACCTTC.

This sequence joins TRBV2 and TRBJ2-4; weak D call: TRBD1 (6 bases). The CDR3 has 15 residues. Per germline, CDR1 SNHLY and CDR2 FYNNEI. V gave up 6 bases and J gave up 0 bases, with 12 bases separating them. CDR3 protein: CASRLQGGAKNIQYF. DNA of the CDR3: TGTGCCAGCAGGCTACAAGGGGGAGCCAAAAACATTCAGTACTTC.

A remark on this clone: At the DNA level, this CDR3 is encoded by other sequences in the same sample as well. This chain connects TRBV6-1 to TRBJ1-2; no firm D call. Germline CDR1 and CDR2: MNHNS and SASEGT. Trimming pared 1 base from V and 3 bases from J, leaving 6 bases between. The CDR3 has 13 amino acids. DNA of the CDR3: TGTGCCAGCAGTGAAGGCGGGGACTATGGCTACACCTTC. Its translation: CASSEGGDYGYTF.

CDR3 residues: CASSPPGAGEQYF. The CDR3 DNA reads TGTGCCAGCAGCCCCCCAGGGGCTGGCGAGCAGTACTTC. The chain employs TRBV27 and TRBJ2-7; perhaps TRBD1 as D (6 bases). There are 13 residues in the CDR3. The germline CDR1 and CDR2 sequences are MNHEY and SMNVEV (reference sequence). Trimming took 6 bases from V and 6 from J, leaving 15 bases between them.

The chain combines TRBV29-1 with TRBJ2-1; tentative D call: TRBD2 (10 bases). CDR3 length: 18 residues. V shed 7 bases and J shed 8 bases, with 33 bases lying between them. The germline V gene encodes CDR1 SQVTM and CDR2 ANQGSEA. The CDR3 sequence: CSAEGTGWLAGAQYEQFF. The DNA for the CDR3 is TGCAGCGCCGAGGGGACAGGGTGGCTAGCGGGAGCTCAGTATGAGCAGTTCTTC.

The CDR3: CATLGPGGETQYF. CDR3 nucleotides: TGTGCCACCCTGGGCCCGGGGGGTGAGACCCAGTACTTC. The chain recombines TRBV28 with TRBJ2-5; 7 bases are a match to TRBD2. Trimming cost V 10 bases and J 5 bases; bases outside gene matches: 10. There are 13 residues in the CDR3. Germline values: CDR1 MDHEN, CDR2 SYDVKM.

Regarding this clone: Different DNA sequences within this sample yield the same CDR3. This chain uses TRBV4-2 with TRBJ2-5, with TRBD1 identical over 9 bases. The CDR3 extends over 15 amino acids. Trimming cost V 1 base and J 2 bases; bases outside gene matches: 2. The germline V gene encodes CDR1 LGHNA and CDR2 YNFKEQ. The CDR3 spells CASSQGDRDQETQYF. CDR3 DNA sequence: TGTGCCAGCAGCCAAGGGGACAGGGATCAAGAGACCCAGTACTTC.

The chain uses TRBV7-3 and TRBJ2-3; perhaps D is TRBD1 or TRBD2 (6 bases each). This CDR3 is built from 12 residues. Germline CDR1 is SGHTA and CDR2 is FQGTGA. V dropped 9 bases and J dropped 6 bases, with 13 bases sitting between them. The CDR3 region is CAREEGGDTQYF. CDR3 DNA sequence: TGTGCCAGAGAGGAGGGGGGCGATACGCAGTATTTT. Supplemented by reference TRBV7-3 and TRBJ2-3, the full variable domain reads GAGVSQTPSNKVTEKGKYVELRCDPISGHTALYWYRQSLGQGPEFLIYFQGTGAADDSGLPNDRFFAVRPEGSVSTLKIQRTERGDSAVYLCAREEGGDTQYFGPGTRLTVL.

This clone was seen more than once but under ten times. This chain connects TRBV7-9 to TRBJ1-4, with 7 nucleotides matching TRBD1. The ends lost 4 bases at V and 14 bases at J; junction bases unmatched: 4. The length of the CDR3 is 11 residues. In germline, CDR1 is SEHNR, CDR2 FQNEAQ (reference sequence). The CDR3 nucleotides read TGTGCCAGCAGCTACGGGACAGAGCTGTTTTTT. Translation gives CASSYGTELFF.

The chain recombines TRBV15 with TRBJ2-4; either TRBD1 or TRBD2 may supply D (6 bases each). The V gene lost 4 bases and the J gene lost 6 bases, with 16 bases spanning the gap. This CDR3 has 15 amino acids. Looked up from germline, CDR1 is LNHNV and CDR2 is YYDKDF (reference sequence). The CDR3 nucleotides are TGTGCCACCAGCACGGGACAAACCGGGAGAAACATTCAGTACTTC. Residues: CATSTGQTGRNIQYF.

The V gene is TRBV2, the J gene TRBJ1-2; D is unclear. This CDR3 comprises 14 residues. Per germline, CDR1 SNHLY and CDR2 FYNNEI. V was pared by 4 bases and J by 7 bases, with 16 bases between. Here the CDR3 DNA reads TGTGCCAGCAGTGGCTTCGGACTCCTCGGTGGCTACACCTTC. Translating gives CASSGFGLLGGYTF.

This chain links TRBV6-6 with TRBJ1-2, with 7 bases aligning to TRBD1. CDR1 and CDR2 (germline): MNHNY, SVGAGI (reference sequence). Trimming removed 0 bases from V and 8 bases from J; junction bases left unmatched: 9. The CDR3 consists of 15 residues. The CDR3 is CASSYSIDRAQGYTF. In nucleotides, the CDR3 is TGTGCCAGCAGTTACTCGATCGACAGGGCGCAGGGCTACACCTTC.

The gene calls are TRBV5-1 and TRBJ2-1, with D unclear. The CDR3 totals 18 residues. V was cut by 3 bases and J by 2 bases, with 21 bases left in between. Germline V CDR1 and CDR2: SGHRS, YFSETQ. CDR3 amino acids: CASSWPRSGGRTYNEQFF. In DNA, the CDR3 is TGCGCCAGCAGCTGGCCAAGATCTGGCGGCCGGACCTACAATGAGCAGTTCTTC.

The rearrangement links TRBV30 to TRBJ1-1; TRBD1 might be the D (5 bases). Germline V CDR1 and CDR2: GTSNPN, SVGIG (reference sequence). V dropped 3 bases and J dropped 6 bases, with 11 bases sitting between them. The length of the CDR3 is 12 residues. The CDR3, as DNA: TGTGCCTGGAGGGCAGGGACCGCTGAAGCTTTCTTT. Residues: CAWRAGTAEAFF.

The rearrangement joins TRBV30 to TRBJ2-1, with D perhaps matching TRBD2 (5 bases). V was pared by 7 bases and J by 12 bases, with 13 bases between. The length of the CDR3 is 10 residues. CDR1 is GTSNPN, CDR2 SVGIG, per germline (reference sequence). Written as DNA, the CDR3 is TGTGCCTCGAGGGAGAGCGCGCAGTTCTTC. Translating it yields CASRESAQFF.

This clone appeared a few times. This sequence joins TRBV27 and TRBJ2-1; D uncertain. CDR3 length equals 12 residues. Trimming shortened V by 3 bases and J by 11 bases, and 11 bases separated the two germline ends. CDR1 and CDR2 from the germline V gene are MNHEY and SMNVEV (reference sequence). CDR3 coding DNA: TGTGCCAGCAGTTTCATTCAAGGACAGCAGTTCTTC. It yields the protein CASSFIQGQQFF.

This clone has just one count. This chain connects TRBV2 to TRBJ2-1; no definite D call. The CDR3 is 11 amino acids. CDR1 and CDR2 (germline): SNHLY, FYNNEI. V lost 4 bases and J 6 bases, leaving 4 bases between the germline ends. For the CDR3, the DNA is TGTGCCAGCAGTGTCACCAATGAGCAGTTCTTC. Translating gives CASSVTNEQFF.

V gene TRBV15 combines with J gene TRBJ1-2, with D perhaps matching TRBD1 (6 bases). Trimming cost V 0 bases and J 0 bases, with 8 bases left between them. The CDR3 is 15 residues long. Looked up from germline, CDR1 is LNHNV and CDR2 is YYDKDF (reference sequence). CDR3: CATSRDTGTNYGYTF. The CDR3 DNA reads TGTGCCACCAGCAGAGACACAGGGACTAACTATGGCTACACCTTC.

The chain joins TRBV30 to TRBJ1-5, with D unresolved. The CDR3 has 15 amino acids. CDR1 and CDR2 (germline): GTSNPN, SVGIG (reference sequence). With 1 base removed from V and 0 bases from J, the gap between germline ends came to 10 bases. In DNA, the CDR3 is TGTGCCTGGAGTGCATGGGAGAATAGCAATCAGCCCCAGCATTTT. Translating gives CAWSAWENSNQPQHF.

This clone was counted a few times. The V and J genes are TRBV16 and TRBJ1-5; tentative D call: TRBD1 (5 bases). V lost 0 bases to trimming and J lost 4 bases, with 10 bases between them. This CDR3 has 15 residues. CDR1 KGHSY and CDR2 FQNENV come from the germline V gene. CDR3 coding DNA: TGTGCCAGCAGCCAATCTTTGGGGCGGAATCAGCCCCAGCATTTT. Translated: CASSQSLGRNQPQHF.